The next 15 T cell receptor beta chains were all read from a single sample in a study of blood T cell repertoires in COVID-19. Clones were sequenced by immunoSEQ multiplex PCR, and TCRdb holds only the in-frame ones, with some missing. This sample yields under 150,000 clones, of which 81% are seen a single time; about 8% belongs to the top ten. The specimen sequenced was peripheral blood. The receptors come from a human donor with acute or convalescent COVID-19. The donor label of this sample is uncertain.

With respect to this clone: Mismatch with germline at one junction end may stem from a read error. V gene TRBV7-7 combines with J gene TRBJ2-1; 11 nucleotides align to TRBD2. The CDR3 sequence is 15 residues long. The germline V gene encodes CDR1 SSHAT and CDR2 FNYEAQ (reference sequence). CDR3 bases: TGTGCTAGCAGCTTGGGACTAGCGGCATACAATGAGCAGTTCTTC. Protein product: CASSLGLAAYNEQFF.

The rearrangement joins TRBV5-4 to TRBJ1-5; D is undetermined. This CDR3 spans 13 amino acids. Germline V gene sequence: CDR1 SGHNT, CDR2 YYREEE (reference sequence). The ends were cut back, 4 bases at V and 14 bases at J, with 19 bases in the middle. In DNA form, the CDR3 reads TGTGCCAGCAGCCCGGGCCTCTCCGGGAAGGAGCATTTT. It codes for CASSPGLSGKEHF.

This clone has a handful of counts. This rearrangement joins TRBV19 to TRBJ1-5; D unresolved. Germline values: CDR1 LNHDA, CDR2 SQIVND (reference sequence). There are 16 residues in the CDR3. The V gene lost 3 bases and the J gene lost 4 bases, with 16 bases spanning the gap. CDR3 bases: TGTGCCAGTAGTATGGGAGGAAGCGGCGCGAATCAGCCCCAGCATTTT. This encodes CASSMGGSGANQPQHF.

The chain couples TRBV6-5 to TRBJ1-2; weak D call: TRBD1 (6 bases). The length of the CDR3 is 12 residues. CDR1 is MNHEY and CDR2 is SVGAGI in the germline V gene. With 6 bases removed from V and 8 bases from J, the gap between germline ends came to 13 bases. The CDR3 sequence is CASSQDRRGYTF. In nucleotides, the CDR3 is TGTGCCAGCAGCCAGGACAGAAGGGGCTACACCTTC.

The sample holds one count of this clone. The gene calls are TRBV2 and TRBJ2-1, with 7 bases identical to TRBD1. The length of the CDR3 is 13 residues. Germline values: CDR1 SNHLY, CDR2 FYNNEI. J was trimmed by 3 bases and V by 10 bases; bases with no gene match: 6. The CDR3 sequence is CAIPGQVYNEQFF. In DNA form, the CDR3 reads TGTGCCATCCCCGGACAGGTCTACAATGAGCAGTTCTTC. The full variable domain, completed using reference TRBV2 and TRBJ2-1, is EPEVTQTPSHQVTQMGQEVILRCVPISNHLYFYWYRQILGQKVEFLVSFYNNEISEKSEIFDDQFSVERPDGSNFTLKIRSTKLEDSAMYFCAIPGQVYNEQFFGPGTRLTVL.

This sequence joins TRBV7-6 and TRBJ1-1; D is unresolved. The V end was cut by 1 base, the J end by 10 bases, with 25 bases between. Germline V lookup: CDR1 SGHVS, CDR2 FNYEAQ. The CDR3 sequence is 17 residues long. The CDR3 nucleotides read TGTGCCAGCAGCTTAGGTTCACCCTTGGCGGCCGACTCTCCAGCTTTCTTT. Translating gives CASSLGSPLAADSPAFF.

This sequence joins TRBV7-2 and TRBJ1-2, with D tentatively TRBD1 (5 bases). Germline V gene sequence: CDR1 SGHTA, CDR2 FQGNSA. The CDR3 consists of 15 residues. V was shortened by 5 bases and J by 3 bases, with 16 bases between the two germline ends. The CDR3 here is CASSLPGGVDYGYTF. Here the CDR3 DNA reads TGTGCCAGCAGCCTCCCCGGGGGGGTTGACTATGGCTACACCTTC. Full variable domain (missing parts from reference TRBV7-2 and TRBJ1-2): GAGVSQSPSNKVTEKGKDVELRCDPISGHTALYWYRQSLGQGLEFLIYFQGNSAPDKSGLPSDRFSAERTGGSVSTLTIQRTQQEDSAVYLCASSLPGGVDYGYTFGSGTRLTVV.

The J gene is TRBJ1-6, the V gene TRBV2; D might be TRBD1 (5 bases). The CDR3 consists of 15 residues. Germline V gene data show CDR1 as SNHLY and CDR2 as FYNNEI. V lost 6 bases to trimming and J lost 0 bases, with 9 bases between them. The CDR3 nucleotides read TGTGCCAGCAGGGGCCAGGGCTCCTATAATTCACCCCTCCACTTT. This gives the protein CASRGQGSYNSPLHF.

A few counts support this clone. The chain links TRBV3-1 (or the pseudogene TRBV3-2) to TRBJ1-1; D ambiguous. Trimming stripped 4 bases from V and 2 bases from J, with 2 bases between. This CDR3 region has 11 residues. Germline V gene sequence: CDR1 LGHDT, CDR2 YNNKEL (reference sequence). CDR3 protein: CASSLNTEAFF. CDR3 nucleotides: TGTGCCAGCAGCCTAAACACTGAAGCTTTCTTT.

The chain recombines TRBV10-3 with TRBJ2-3; the match to TRBD1 covers 7 bases. In germline, CDR1 is ENHRY, CDR2 SYGVKD. The CDR3 is 16 amino acids. V trimming: 4 bases; J trimming: 1 base; junction bases outside the gene matches: 8. CDR3 region: CAISGTRDRGTDTQYF. The CDR3 DNA follows: TGTGCCATCAGTGGGACCCGGGACAGAGGCACAGATACGCAGTATTTT.

This rearrangement joins TRBV11-3 to TRBJ2-7, with TRBD2 identical over 7 bases. The ends lost 3 bases at V and 3 bases at J; junction bases unmatched: 5. Germline values: CDR1 SGHNT, CDR2 YENEEA. The CDR3 spans 14 residues. The CDR3 sequence is CASSLGPGGYEQYF. CDR3 sequence (DNA): TGTGCCAGCAGCTTGGGCCCGGGGGGCTACGAGCAGTACTTC.

The chain couples TRBV27 to TRBJ1-5; D remains ambiguous. The CDR3 has 16 amino acids. Trimming cost V 4 bases and J 5 bases, with 18 bases left between them. Per germline, CDR1 MNHEY and CDR2 SMNVEV (reference sequence). The CDR3 spells CASSSKPPRSYQPQHF. The CDR3 DNA reads as TGTGCCAGCAGTTCAAAACCCCCTCGGAGCTATCAGCCCCAGCATTTT.

V and J are TRBV5-1 and TRBJ1-1, with unresolved D. Trimming removed 0 bases at V and 0 bases at J, with 9 bases between. The CDR3 totals 15 residues. Germline CDR1 reads SGHRS; CDR2 reads YFSETQ. CDR3 DNA: TGCGCCAGCAGCTTGGGAGTGGGCATGAACACTGAAGCTTTCTTT. Amino acid sequence: CASSLGVGMNTEAFF.

This sequence joins TRBV27 and TRBJ1-5, with unresolved D. V lost 2 bases and J lost 4, with 9 bases in between. CDR3 length equals 14 residues. Germline CDR1 and CDR2: MNHEY and SMNVEV (reference sequence). The CDR3 DNA reads as TGTGCCAGCAGTTTAAGGCGGGTTAATCAGCCCCAGCATTTT. Translation gives CASSLRRVNQPQHF.

The V call is TRBV11-2, the J call TRBJ1-2, with a tentative D call TRBD1 (5 bases). This CDR3 has 13 amino acids. V was trimmed by 5 bases and J by 4 bases, leaving 11 bases between them. From germline, CDR1 is SGHAT and CDR2 FQNNGV. CDR3 coding DNA: TGTGCCAGCAGCGGGGCGTCCTTCTATGGCTACACCTTC. Its protein product is CASSGASFYGYTF. The variable domain in full, completed from reference TRBV11-2 and TRBJ1-2, reads EAGVAQSPRYKIIEKRQSVAFWCNPISGHATLYWYQQILGQGPKLLIQFQNNGVVDDSQLPKDRFSAERLKGVDSTLKIQPAKLEDSAVYLCASSGASFYGYTFGSGTRLTVV.